The 18 T cell receptor beta chains below were found in one sample sequenced in a study of post-analysis software for immune sequencing data. Study-level findings and limits: Five TRBV segments, including TRBV5-6, TRBV5-1 and TRBV20-1, were more frequent in patients than controls.

For these TCRs, the target antigens are not known. Libraries were made from TCR beta cDNA, and they carried unique molecular identifiers. One entry per CDR3 protein, called by TCRdb with MiXCR from the PCR reads. Among approximately 730,000 distinct CDR3 sequences listed, approximately 44% were seen once. The sequenced material came from blood. These receptors all come from a girl between 5 and 17 years old with multiple sclerosis.

This clonotype was picked up a small number of times. The V gene is TRBV13, the J gene TRBJ2-1; 12 positions match TRBD2. This CDR3 is built from 16 residues. CDR1 and CDR2 from the germline V gene are PRHDT and FYEKMQ (reference sequence). Losses at the gene ends were 2 bases for V and 7 bases for J; bases not matched to a gene: 6. The CDR3: CASSLRGLAGLNEQFF. DNA of the CDR3: TGTGCCAGCAGCTTAAGGGGACTAGCGGGTTTAAATGAGCAGTTCTTC. Full variable domain (remainder filled in from reference TRBV13 and TRBJ2-1): AAGVIQSPRHLIKEKRETATLKCYPIPRHDTVYWYQQGPGQDPQFLISFYEKMQSDKGSIPDRFSAQQFSDYHSELNMSSLELGDSALYFCASSLRGLAGLNEQFFGPGTRLTVL.

The chain joins TRBV7-8 to TRBJ1-2, with 8 positions matching TRBD1. V was pared by 4 bases and J by 4 bases, with 5 bases of the junction left unmatched. Germline V gene data show CDR1 as SGHVS and CDR2 as FQNEAQ. The CDR3 contains 14 residues. The CDR3 loop reads CASSSRTGPYGYTF. The DNA of the CDR3 is TGTGCCAGCAGCTCCAGGACAGGGCCCTATGGCTACACCTTC.

In DNA form, the CDR3 reads TGTGCCAGCAGCTTTGAGACGGATCGTACCCAGTACTTC. This translates into CASSFETDRTQYF. This chain joins TRBV7-2 and TRBJ2-7, with unresolved D. CDR1 and CDR2 (germline): SGHTA, FQGNSA. The CDR3 loop spans 13 amino acids. V was shortened by 3 bases and J by 10 bases, with 16 bases between the two germline ends.

This chain uses TRBV20-1 with TRBJ2-1; D is possibly TRBD2 (7 bases). CDR1 DFQATT and CDR2 SNEGSKA come from the germline V gene (reference sequence). This CDR3 is built from 11 residues. With 6 bases removed from V and 14 bases from J, the gap between germline ends came to 17 bases. The CDR3 loop is CSANEGGWKFF. CDR3 nucleotides: TGCAGTGCCAACGAGGGGGGGTGGAAGTTCTTC.

The chain combines TRBV20-1 with TRBJ2-1; 11 bases are shared with TRBD2. CDR1 is DFQATT and CDR2 is SNEGSKA in the germline V gene (reference sequence). The CDR3 extends over 14 amino acids. V shed 5 bases and J 7 bases; nucleotides not matched to a gene: 7. The CDR3 DNA follows: TGCAGTGCTCATAGCGGGAGGGCTCGGAATGAGCAGTTCTTC. Its translation is CSAHSGRARNEQFF.

The chain joins TRBV7-9 to TRBJ2-5; 11 nucleotides line up with TRBD2. The end of the DNA aligns better with TRBJ2-7, so the J call may be wrong. Germline V CDR1 and CDR2: SEHNR, FQNEAQ (reference sequence). The CDR3 sequence is 16 residues long. The CDR3 spells CASSSGSGRATYEQYF. The CDR3 DNA reads as TGTGCCAGCAGCTCGGGTAGCGGGAGGGCTACTTACGAGCAGTACTTC.

This clonotype was observed a handful of times. The CDR3 nucleotides read TGTGCCAGCAGCTCAGGGACAGAGGGAGGGTACGAGCAGTACTTC. This translates into CASSSGTEGGYEQYF. The chain recombines TRBV7-2 with TRBJ2-7; D is tentatively TRBD1 or TRBD2 (7 bases each). The CDR3 has 15 amino acids. Germline V gene sequence: CDR1 SGHTA, CDR2 FQGNSA. The V end was cut by 4 bases, the J end by 4 bases, with 17 bases between.

The chain links TRBV7-9 to TRBJ2-3; D call uncertain. The CDR3 consists of 11 residues. Trimming cost V 7 bases and J 4 bases, with 6 bases left between them. Germline V gene sequence: CDR1 SEHNR, CDR2 FQNEAQ (reference sequence). CDR3 in DNA: TGTGCCAGCATCCGCCCAGATACGCAGTATTTT. The encoded protein is CASIRPDTQYF. Full variable domain (outside the CDR3, taken from reference TRBV7-9 and TRBJ2-3): DTGVSQNPRHKITKRGQNVTFRCDPISEHNRLYWYRQTLGQGPEFLTYFQNEAQLEKSRLLSDRFSAERPKGSFSTLEIQRTEQGDSAMYLCASIRPDTQYFGPGTRLTVL.

V usage is TRBV11-2 and J usage is TRBJ2-1; 7 positions match TRBD2. The CDR3 sequence is 18 residues long. V dropped 1 base and J dropped 4; count of bases not matched to a gene: 13. Germline V CDR1 and CDR2: SGHAT, FQNNGV. CDR3 protein: CASSLVGFREGRYNEQFF. CDR3 coding DNA: TGTGCCAGCAGCTTAGTGGGCTTTAGGGAGGGCCGTTACAATGAGCAGTTCTTC. Together with reference TRBV11-2 and TRBJ2-1, the CDR3 gives the full variable domain: EAGVAQSPRYKIIEKRQSVAFWCNPISGHATLYWYQQILGQGPKLLIQFQNNGVVDDSQLPKDRFSAERLKGVDSTLKIQPAKLEDSAVYLCASSLVGFREGRYNEQFFGPGTRLTVL.

This clonotype was observed once. The V gene is TRBV29-1, the J gene TRBJ2-4; 9 positions agree with TRBD1. The CDR3 totals 13 residues. With V trimmed by 3 bases and J by 13 bases, 10 bases remained unmatched. Per germline, CDR1 SQVTM and CDR2 ANQGSEA. The CDR3 reads CSVEPGQGYEQYF. For the CDR3, the DNA is TGCAGCGTTGAGCCGGGACAGGGCTATGAGCAGTACTTC.

This clonotype was counted between two and nine times. The chain recombines TRBV6-2 or TRBV6-3 with TRBJ2-5; no firm D call. V was cut by 0 bases and J by 2 bases, with 10 bases left in between. CDR1 and CDR2 (germline): MNHEY, SVGEGT. This CDR3 is 15 amino acids long. Here the CDR3 DNA reads TGTGCCAGCAGTTACTCGACCCAGAAGCAAGAGACCCAGTACTTC. It specifies CASSYSTQKQETQYF.

The chain has TRBV24-1 and TRBJ2-3; the D gene is possibly TRBD1 (5 bases). The CDR3 is 16 amino acids. Germline V lookup: CDR1 KGHDR, CDR2 SFDVKD. The V gene lost 1 base and the J gene lost 2 bases, with 12 bases spanning the gap. This chain's CDR3 is CATSDFQGISTDTQYF. In DNA form, the CDR3 reads TGTGCCACCAGTGATTTTCAGGGAATTTCCACAGATACGCAGTATTTT.

This clonotype was observed a few times. The chain recombines TRBV6-2 or TRBV6-3 with TRBJ2-1; 15 nucleotides agree with TRBD2. The junction had 3 bases not matched to a gene; V was cut back by 2 bases and J by 7 bases. CDR1 and CDR2 (germline): MNHEY, SVGEGT. The length of the CDR3 is 16 residues. DNA for the CDR3: TGTGCCAGCAGTTACCCCGGACTAGCGGGAGGGAATGAGCAGTTCTTC. It specifies CASSYPGLAGGNEQFF.

CDR3 nucleotides: TGTGCCAGCAGTTACTCGGCTAGCGGTGATGGGGATACGCAGTATTTT. The encoded protein is CASSYSASGDGDTQYF. The chain is built from TRBV6-6 and TRBJ2-3; 7 bases are a match to TRBD2. This CDR3 is 16 amino acids long. V lost 0 bases to trimming and J lost 6 bases; unmatched junction nucleotides: 9. Germline loops: CDR1 MNHNY, CDR2 SVGAGI (reference sequence).

V and J are TRBV4-1 and TRBJ2-1; TRBD2 matches 11 bases. With V trimmed by 3 bases and J by 2 bases, 6 bases remained unmatched. Per the germline V gene, CDR1 is MGHRA and CDR2 is YSYEKL. The length of the CDR3 is 17 residues. CDR3 region: CASSHSGLADTYNEQFF. In DNA, the CDR3 is TGCGCCAGCAGCCACTCGGGACTAGCGGACACCTACAATGAGCAGTTCTTC.

This clonotype was seen a few times. This CDR3 is CASSLNFQETQYF. CDR3 bases: TGTGCCAGCAGCTTGAATTTTCAAGAGACCCAGTACTTC. This chain links TRBV5-6 with TRBJ2-5; no clear D gene. Germline CDR1 and CDR2: SGHDT and YYEEEE. The CDR3 has 13 residues. Trimming stripped 1 base from V and 2 bases from J, with 6 bases between.

The chain employs TRBV7-6 and TRBJ2-5, with a possible D match to TRBD2 (6 bases). V lost 4 bases and J 3 bases, leaving 15 bases between the germline ends. The CDR3 has 15 residues. Germline V lookup: CDR1 SGHVS, CDR2 FNYEAQ. DNA for the CDR3: TGTGCCAGCAGCTACCGGACTACACCTAAAGAGACCCAGTACTTC. Protein sequence: CASSYRTTPKETQYF.

The V and J genes are TRBV29-1 and TRBJ1-6; D is uncertain. The ends were cut back, 7 bases at V and 5 bases at J, with 18 bases in the middle. The CDR3 contains 15 residues. CDR1 is SQVTM and CDR2 is ANQGSEA in the germline V gene. The CDR3, as DNA: TGCAGCGCCACGACCCGGACGCCTAATAATTCACCCCTCCACTTT. Translating it yields CSATTRTPNNSPLHF.